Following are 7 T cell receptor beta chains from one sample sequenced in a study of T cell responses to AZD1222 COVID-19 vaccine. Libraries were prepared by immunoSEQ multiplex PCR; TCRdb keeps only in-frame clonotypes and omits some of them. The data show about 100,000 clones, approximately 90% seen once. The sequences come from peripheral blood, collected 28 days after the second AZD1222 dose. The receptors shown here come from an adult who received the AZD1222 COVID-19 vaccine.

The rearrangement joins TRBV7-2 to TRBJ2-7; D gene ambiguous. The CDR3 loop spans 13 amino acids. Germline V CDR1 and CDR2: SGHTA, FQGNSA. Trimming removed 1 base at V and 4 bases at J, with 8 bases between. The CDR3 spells CASSLGSEYEQYF. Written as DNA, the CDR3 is TGTGCCAGCAGCTTAGGATCTGAGTACGAGCAGTACTTC.

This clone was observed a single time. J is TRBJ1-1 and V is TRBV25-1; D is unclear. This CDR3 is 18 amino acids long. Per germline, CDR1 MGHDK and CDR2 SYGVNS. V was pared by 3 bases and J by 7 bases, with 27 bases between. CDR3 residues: CASSDPTLGGDSHLEAFF. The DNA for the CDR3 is TGTGCCAGCAGTGACCCCACCTTAGGCGGGGATTCCCATCTTGAAGCTTTCTTT.

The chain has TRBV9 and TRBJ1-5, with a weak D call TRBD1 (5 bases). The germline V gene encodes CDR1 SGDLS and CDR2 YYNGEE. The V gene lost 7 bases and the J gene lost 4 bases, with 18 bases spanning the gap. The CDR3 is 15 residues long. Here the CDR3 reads CASSQGTGPNQPQHF. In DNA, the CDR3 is TGTGCCAGCTCCCAAGGTACAGGCCCAAATCAGCCCCAGCATTTT.

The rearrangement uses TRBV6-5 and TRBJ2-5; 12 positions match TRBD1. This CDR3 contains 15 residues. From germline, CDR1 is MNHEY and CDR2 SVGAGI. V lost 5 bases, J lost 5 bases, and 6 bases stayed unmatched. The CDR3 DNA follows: TGTGCCAGCAGTAGGGACAGGGGGCAGATGGAGACCCAGTACTTC. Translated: CASSRDRGQMETQYF.

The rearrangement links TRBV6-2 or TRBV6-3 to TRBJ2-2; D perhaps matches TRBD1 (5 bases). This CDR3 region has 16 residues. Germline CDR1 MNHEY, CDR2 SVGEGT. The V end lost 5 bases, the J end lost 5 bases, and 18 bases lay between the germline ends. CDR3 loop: CASSAISKGWTGELFF. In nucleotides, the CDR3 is TGTGCCAGCAGTGCTATCTCAAAGGGGTGGACCGGGGAGCTGTTTTTT.

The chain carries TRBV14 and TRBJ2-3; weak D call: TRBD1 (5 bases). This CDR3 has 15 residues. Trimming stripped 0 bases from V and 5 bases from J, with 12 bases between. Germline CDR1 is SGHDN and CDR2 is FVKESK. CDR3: CASSQDWGAVDTQYF. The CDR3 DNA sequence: TGTGCCAGCAGCCAAGACTGGGGCGCGGTAGATACGCAGTATTTT.

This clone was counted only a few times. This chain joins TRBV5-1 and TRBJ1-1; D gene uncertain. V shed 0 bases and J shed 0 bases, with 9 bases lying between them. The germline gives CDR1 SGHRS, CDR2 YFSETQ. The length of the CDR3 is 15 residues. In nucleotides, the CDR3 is TGCGCCAGCAGCTTGGCCGGGAGTTTGAACACTGAAGCTTTCTTT. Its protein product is CASSLAGSLNTEAFF.